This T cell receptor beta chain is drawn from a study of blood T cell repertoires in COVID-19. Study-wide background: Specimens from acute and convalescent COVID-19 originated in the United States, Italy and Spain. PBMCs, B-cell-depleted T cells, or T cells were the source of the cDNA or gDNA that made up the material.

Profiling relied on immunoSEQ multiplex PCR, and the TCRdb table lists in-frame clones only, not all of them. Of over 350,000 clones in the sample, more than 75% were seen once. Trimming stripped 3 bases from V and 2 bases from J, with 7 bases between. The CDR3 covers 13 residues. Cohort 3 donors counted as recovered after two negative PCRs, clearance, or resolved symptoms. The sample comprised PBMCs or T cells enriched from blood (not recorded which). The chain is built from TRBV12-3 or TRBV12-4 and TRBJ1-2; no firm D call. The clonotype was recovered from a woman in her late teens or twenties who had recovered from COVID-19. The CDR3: CASSFSQNYGYTF. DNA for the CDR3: TGTGCCAGCAGTTTCAGTCAGAACTATGGCTACACCTTC.